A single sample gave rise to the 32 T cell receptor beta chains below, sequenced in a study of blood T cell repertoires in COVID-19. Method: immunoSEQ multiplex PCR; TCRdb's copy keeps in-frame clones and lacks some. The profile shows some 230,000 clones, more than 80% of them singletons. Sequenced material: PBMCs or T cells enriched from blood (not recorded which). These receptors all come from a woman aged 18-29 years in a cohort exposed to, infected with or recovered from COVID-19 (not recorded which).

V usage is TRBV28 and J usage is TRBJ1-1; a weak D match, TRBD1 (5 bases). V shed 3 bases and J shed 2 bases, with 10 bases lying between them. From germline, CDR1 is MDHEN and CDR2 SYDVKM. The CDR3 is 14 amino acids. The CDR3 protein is CASSFRQLNTEAFF. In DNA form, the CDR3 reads TGTGCCAGCAGTTTTAGACAGCTAAACACTGAAGCTTTCTTT.

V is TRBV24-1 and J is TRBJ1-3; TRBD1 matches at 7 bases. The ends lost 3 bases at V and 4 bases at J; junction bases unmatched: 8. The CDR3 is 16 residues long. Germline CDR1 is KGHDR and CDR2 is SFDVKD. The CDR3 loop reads CATSDLDRAPGNTIYF. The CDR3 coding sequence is TGTGCCACCAGTGATCTTGACAGGGCCCCAGGAAACACCATATATTTT.

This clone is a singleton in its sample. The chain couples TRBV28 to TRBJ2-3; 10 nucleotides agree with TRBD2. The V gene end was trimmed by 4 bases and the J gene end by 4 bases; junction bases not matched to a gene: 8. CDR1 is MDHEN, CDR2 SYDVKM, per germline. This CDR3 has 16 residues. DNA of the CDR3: TGTGCCAGCAGTTCAGCGGGGGGGCTATCCGCAGATACGCAGTATTTT. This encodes CASSSAGGLSADTQYF.

In nucleotides, the CDR3 is TGTGCCAGCAGCTTAGATCACGGGGGGGGCACAGATACGCAGTATTTT. Translated: CASSLDHGGGTDTQYF. This chain joins TRBV11-2 and TRBJ2-3; 8 nucleotides agree with TRBD2. Germline values: CDR1 SGHAT, CDR2 FQNNGV. Losses at the gene ends were 0 bases for V and 1 base for J; bases not matched to a gene: 3. CDR3 length: 16 residues.

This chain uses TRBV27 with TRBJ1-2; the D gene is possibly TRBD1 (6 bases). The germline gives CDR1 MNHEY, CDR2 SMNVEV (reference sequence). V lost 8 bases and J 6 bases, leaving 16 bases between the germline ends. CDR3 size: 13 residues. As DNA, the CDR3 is TGTGCCAGCGCCACAGGGACCCTCCATGGCTACACCTTC. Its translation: CASATGTLHGYTF.

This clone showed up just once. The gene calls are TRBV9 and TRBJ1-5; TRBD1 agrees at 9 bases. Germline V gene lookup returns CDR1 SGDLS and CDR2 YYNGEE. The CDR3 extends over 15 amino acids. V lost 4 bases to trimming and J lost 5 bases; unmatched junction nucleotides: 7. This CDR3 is CASSSGQGGYQPQHF. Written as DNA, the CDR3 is TGTGCCAGCAGCTCGGGACAGGGTGGCTATCAGCCCCAGCATTTT.

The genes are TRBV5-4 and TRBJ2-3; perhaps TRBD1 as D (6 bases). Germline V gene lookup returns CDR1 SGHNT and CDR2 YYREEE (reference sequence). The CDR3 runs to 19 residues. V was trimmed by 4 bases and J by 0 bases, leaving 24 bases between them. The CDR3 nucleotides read TGTGCCAGCAGCCCCACACAGGGACGGACTGGGCGGAGCACAGATACGCAGTATTTT. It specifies CASSPTQGRTGRSTDTQYF.

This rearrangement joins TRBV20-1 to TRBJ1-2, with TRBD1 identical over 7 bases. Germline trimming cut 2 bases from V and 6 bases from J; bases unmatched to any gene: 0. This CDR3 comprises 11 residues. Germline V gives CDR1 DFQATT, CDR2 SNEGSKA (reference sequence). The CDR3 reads CSARTGDGYTF. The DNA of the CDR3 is TGCAGTGCTAGAACAGGGGATGGCTACACCTTC.

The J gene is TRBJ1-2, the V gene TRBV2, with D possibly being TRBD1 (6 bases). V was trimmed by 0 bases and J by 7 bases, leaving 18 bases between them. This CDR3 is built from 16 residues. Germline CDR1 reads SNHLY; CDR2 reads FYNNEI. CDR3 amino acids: CASSEALRGGALGYTF. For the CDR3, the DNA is TGTGCCAGCAGTGAAGCGCTTCGGGGGGGGGCGCTTGGCTACACCTTC.

As DNA, the CDR3 is TGTGCCAGCAGCAAATTGGACAGGGGCTCCTACGAGCAGTACTTC. Protein sequence: CASSKLDRGSYEQYF. The J gene is TRBJ2-7, the V gene TRBV7-9, with 9 bases fitting TRBD1. With 5 bases clipped from V and 0 bases from J, the junction kept 5 bases outside the gene matches. The CDR3 has 15 residues. CDR1 and CDR2 (germline): SEHNR, FQNEAQ (reference sequence).

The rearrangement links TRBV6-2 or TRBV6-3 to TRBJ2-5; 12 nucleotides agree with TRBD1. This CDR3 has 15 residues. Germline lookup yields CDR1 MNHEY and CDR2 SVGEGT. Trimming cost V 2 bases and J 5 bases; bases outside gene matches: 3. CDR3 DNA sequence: TGTGCCAGCAGTTACCGGGACAGGGGGCCGGAGACCCAGTACTTC. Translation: CASSYRDRGPETQYF.

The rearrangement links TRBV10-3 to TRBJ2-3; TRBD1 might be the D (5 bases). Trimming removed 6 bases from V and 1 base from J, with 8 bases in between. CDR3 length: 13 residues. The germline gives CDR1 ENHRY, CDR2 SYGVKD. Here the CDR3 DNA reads TGTGCCATCAGGATAGGGGGCACAGATACGCAGTATTTT. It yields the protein CAIRIGGTDTQYF.

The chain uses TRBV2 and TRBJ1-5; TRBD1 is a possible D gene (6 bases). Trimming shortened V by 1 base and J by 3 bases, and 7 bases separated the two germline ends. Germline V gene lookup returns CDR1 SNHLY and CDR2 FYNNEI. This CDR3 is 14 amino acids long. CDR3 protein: CASSEDRDNQPQHF. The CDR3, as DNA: TGTGCCAGCAGTGAAGACAGGGACAATCAGCCCCAGCATTTT.

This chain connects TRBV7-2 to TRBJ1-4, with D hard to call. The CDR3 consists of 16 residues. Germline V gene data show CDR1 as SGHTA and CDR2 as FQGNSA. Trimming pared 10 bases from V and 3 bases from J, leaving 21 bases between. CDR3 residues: CATRRGQPNSNEKLFF. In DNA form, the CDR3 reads TGTGCCACCCGACGCGGGCAACCAAACTCTAATGAAAAACTGTTTTTT.

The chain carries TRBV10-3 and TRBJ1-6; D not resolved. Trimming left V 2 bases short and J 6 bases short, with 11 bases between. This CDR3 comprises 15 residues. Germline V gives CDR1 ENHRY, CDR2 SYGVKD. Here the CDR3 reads CAISEGGLVNSPLHF. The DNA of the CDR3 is TGTGCCATCAGTGAGGGAGGACTGGTTAATTCACCCCTCCACTTT.

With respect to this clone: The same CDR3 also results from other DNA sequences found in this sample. The CDR3 sequence is CASSLGSGSSYEQYF. CDR3 DNA: TGTGCCAGCAGCTTGGGTAGCGGGAGCTCCTACGAGCAGTACTTC. The V gene is TRBV5-4, the J gene TRBJ2-7; 9 bases line up with TRBD2. The germline CDR1 and CDR2 sequences are SGHNT and YYREEE (reference sequence). V lost 0 bases, J lost 0 bases, and 1 base stayed unmatched. CDR3 size: 15 residues.

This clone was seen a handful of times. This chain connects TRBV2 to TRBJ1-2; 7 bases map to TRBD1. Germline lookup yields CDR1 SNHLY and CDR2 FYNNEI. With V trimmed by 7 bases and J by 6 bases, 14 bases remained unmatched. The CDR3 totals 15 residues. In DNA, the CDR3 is TGTGCCAGCAACCAAAACCTCGAAGGACAGGATGGCTACACCTTC. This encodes CASNQNLEGQDGYTF. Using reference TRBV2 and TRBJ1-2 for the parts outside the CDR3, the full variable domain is EPEVTQTPSHQVTQMGQEVILRCVPISNHLYFYWYRQILGQKVEFLVSFYNNEISEKSEIFDDQFSVERPDGSNFTLKIRSTKLEDSAMYFCASNQNLEGQDGYTFGSGTRLTVV.

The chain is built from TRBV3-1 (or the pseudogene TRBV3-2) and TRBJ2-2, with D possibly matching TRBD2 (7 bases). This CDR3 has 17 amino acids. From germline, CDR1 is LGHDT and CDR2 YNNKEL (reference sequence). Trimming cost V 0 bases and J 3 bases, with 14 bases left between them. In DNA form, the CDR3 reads TGTGCCAGCAGCCAAGATATAGGGGGGGCCGACACCGGGGAGCTGTTTTTT. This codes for CASSQDIGGADTGELFF.

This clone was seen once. In DNA form, the CDR3 reads TGTGCCAGCAGCTTCTCCACGGGGGTCAGGAGCTATGGCTACACCTTC. This codes for CASSFSTGVRSYGYTF. The rearrangement uses TRBV5-6 and TRBJ1-2; tentative D call: TRBD1 (5 bases). Trimming took off 2 bases at V and 4 bases at J, with 18 bases between the two ends. The CDR3 sequence is 16 residues long. Germline loops: CDR1 SGHDT, CDR2 YYEEEE.

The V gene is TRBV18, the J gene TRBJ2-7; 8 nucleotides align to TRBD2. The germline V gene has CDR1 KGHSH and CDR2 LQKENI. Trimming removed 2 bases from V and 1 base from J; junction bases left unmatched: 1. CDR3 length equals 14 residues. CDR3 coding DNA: TGTGCCAGCTCACCAGTAGCGGGGTCCTACGAGCAGTACTTC. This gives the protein CASSPVAGSYEQYF. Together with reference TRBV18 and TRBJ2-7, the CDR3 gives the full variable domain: NAGVMQNPRHLVRRRGQEARLRCSPMKGHSHVYWYRQLPEEGLKFMVYLQKENIIDESGMPKERFSAEFPKEGPSILRIQQVVRGDSAAYFCASSPVAGSYEQYFGPGTRLTVT.

CDR3 nucleotide sequence: TGCAGCGTTGAAGGGGACAGGGTGAACGGCTACACCTTC. It translates to CSVEGDRVNGYTF. The chain couples TRBV29-1 to TRBJ1-2; 9 bases line up with TRBD1. There are 13 residues in the CDR3. Per the germline V gene, CDR1 is SQVTM and CDR2 is ANQGSEA. V gave up 1 base and J gave up 8 bases; unmatched junction bases: 5. The variable domain in full, completed from reference TRBV29-1 and TRBJ1-2, reads SAVISQKPSRDICQRGTSLTIQCQVDSQVTMMFWYRQQPGQSLTLIATANQGSEATYESGFVIDKFPISRPNLTFSTLTVSNMSPEDSSIYLCSVEGDRVNGYTFGSGTRLTVV.

The DNA for the CDR3 is TGTGCCAGCAGGGACCGGGACAGGATATACAATGAGCAGTTCTTC. Amino acid sequence: CASRDRDRIYNEQFF. V is TRBV6-5 and J is TRBJ2-1; 8 bases are shared with TRBD1. V shed 6 bases, J shed 4 bases, and the junction held 8 bases outside the gene matches. The CDR3 has 15 residues. Germline V gene lookup returns CDR1 MNHEY and CDR2 SVGAGI.

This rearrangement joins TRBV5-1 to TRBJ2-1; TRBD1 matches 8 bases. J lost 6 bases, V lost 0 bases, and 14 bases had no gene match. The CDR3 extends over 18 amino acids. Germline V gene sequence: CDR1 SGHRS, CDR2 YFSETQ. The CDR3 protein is CASSLVQGALYPPNEQFF. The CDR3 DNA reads TGCGCCAGCAGCTTGGTTCAGGGGGCCCTCTATCCCCCCAATGAGCAGTTCTTC.

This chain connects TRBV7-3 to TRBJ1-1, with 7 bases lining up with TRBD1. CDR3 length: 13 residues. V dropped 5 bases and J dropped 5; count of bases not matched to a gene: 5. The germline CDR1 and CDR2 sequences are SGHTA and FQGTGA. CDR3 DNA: TGTGCCAGCAGCGTGACAGGGCGAACTGAAGCTTTCTTT. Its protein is CASSVTGRTEAFF. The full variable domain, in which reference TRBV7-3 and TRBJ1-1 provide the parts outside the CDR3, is GAGVSQTPSNKVTEKGKYVELRCDPISGHTALYWYRQSLGQGPEFLIYFQGTGAADDSGLPNDRFFAVRPEGSVSTLKIQRTERGDSAVYLCASSVTGRTEAFFGQGTRLTVV.

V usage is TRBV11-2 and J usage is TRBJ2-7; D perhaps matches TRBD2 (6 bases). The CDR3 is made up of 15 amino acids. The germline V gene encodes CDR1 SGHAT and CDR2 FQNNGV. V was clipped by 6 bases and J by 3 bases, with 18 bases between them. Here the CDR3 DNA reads TGTGCCAGCAGTCCGGGTGGTCGGGACTTCTACGAGCAGTACTTC. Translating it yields CASSPGGRDFYEQYF.

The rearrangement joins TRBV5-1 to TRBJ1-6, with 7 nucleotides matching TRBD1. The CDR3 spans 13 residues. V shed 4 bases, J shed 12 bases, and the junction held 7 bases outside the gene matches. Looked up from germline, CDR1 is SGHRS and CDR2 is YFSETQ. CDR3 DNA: TGCGCCAGCAGCGCCCGACAGGGTAGACCCCTCCACTTT. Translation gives CASSARQGRPLHF.

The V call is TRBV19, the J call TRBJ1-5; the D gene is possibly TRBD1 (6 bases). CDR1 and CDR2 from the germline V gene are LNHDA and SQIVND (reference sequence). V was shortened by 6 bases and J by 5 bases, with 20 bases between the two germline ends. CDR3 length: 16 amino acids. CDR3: CASRSTGTSDDQPQHF. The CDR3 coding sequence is TGTGCCAGTAGGTCAACCGGGACAAGTGACGATCAGCCCCAGCATTTT.

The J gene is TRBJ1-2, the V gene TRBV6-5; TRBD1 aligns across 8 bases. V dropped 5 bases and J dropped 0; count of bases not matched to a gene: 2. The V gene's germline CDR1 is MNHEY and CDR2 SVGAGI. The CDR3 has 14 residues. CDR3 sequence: CASSRTGSNYGYTF. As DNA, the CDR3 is TGTGCCAGCAGTCGGACAGGGTCTAACTATGGCTACACCTTC.

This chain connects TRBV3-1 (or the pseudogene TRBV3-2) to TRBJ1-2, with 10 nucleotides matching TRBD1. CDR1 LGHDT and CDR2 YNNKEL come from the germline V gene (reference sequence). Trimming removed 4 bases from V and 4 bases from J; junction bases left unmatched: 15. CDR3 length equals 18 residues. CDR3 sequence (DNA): TGTGCCAGCAGCCGAGTAGGGGACAGGGGACCAAGCTCCTATGGCTACACCTTC. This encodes CASSRVGDRGPSSYGYTF.

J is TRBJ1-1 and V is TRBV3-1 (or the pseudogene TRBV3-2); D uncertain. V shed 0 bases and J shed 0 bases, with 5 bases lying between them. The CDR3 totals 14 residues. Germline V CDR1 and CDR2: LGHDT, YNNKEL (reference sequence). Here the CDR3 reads CASSQESLNTEAFF. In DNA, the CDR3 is TGTGCCAGCAGCCAAGAGAGCCTGAACACTGAAGCTTTCTTT.

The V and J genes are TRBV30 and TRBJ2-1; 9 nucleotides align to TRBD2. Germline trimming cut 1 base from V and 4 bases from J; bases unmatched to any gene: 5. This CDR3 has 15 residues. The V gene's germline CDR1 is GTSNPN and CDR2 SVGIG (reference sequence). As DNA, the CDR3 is TGTGCCTGGAGTGGAGGCGGGAGGGATTACAATGAGCAGTTCTTC. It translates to CAWSGGGRDYNEQFF.

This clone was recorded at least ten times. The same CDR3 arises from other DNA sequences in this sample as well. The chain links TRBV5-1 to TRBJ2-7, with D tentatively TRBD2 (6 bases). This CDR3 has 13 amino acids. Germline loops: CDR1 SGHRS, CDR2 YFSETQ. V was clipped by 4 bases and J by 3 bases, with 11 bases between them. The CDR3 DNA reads TGCGCCAGCAGCCGGGACTCCGTCTACGAGCAGTACTTC. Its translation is CASSRDSVYEQYF.